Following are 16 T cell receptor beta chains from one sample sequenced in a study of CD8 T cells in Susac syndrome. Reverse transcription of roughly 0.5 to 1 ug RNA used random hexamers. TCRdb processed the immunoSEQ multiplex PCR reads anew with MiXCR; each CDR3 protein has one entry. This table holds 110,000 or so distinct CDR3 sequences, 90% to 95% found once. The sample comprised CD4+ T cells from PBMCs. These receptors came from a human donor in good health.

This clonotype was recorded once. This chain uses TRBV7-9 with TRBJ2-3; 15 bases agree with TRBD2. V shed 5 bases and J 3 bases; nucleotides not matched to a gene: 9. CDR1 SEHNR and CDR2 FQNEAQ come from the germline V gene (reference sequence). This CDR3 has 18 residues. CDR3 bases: TGTGCCAGCAGCCCAGGGACTAGCGGGAGGCCAGGGACAGATACGCAGTATTTT. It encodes CASSPGTSGRPGTDTQYF.

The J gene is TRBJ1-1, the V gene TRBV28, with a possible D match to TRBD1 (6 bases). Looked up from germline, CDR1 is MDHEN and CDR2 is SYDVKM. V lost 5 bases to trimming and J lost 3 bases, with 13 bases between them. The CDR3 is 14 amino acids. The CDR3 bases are TGTGCCAGCAGTCCGCCGGACAGAGACACTGAAGCTTTCTTT. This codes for CASSPPDRDTEAFF.

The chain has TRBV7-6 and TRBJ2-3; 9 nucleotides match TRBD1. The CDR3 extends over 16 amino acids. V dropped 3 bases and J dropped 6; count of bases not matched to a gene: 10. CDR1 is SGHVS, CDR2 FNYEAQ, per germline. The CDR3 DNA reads TGTGCCAGCAGCTTGGGACAGGGCACCAGTATCGATACGCAGTATTTT. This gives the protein CASSLGQGTSIDTQYF.

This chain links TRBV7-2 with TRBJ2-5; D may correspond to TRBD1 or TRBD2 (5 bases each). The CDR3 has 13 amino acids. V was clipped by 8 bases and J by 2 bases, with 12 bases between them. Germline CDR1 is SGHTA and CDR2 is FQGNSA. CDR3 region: CASGGAAQETQYF. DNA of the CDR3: TGTGCCAGCGGGGGAGCGGCGCAAGAGACCCAGTACTTC.

The CDR3 nucleotides are TGTGCCAGCAGTTTAAGACTGGGGGAGCAGTTCTTC. It specifies CASSLRLGEQFF. The gene calls are TRBV6-2 or TRBV6-3 and TRBJ2-1; D remains ambiguous. From germline, CDR1 is MNHEY and CDR2 SVGEGT. Trimming cost V 4 bases and J 10 bases, with 11 bases left between them. The CDR3 spans 12 residues.

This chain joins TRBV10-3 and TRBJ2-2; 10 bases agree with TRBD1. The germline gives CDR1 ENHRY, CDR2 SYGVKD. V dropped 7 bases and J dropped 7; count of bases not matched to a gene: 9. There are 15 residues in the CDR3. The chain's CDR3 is CAIKRQGAVDGELFF. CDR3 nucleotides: TGTGCCATCAAACGACAGGGGGCGGTCGACGGGGAGCTGTTTTTT.

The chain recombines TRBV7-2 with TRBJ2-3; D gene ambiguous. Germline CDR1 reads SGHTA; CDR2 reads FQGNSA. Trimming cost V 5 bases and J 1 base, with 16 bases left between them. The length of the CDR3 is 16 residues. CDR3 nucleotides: TGTGCCAGCAGCCGGACGCACCGCGCTGGCACAGATACGCAGTATTTT. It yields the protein CASSRTHRAGTDTQYF.

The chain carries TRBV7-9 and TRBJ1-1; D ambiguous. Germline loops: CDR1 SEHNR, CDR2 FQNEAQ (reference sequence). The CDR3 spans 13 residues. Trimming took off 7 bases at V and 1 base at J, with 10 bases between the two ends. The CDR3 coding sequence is TGTGCCAGCACCTTGGGGAGGAACACTGAAGCTTTCTTT. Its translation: CASTLGRNTEAFF.

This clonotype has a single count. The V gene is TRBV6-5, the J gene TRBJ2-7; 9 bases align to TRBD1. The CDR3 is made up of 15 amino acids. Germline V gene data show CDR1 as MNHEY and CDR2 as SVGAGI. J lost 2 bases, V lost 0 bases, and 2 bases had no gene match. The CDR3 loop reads CASSYSGTGTYEQYF. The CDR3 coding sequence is TGTGCCAGCAGTTACTCAGGGACAGGGACCTACGAGCAGTACTTC.

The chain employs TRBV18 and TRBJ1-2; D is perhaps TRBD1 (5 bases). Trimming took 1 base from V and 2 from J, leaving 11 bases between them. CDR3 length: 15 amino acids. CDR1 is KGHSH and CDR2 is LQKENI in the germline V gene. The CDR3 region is CASSPQAGTNYGYTF. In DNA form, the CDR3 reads TGTGCCAGCTCACCACAGGCCGGGACCAACTATGGCTACACCTTC.

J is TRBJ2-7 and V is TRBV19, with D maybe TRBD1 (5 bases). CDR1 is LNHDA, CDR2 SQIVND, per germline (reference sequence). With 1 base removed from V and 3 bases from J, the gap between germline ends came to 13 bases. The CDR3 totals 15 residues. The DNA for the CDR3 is TGTGCCAGTAGTATAGGGGGCAAGGGAAACTACGAGCAGTACTTC. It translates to CASSIGGKGNYEQYF.

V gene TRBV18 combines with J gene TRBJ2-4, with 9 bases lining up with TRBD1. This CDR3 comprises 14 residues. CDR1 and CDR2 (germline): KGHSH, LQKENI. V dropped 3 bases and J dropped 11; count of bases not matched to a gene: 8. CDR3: CASSPRDRDPFQYF. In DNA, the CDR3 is TGTGCCAGCTCACCCCGGGACAGGGACCCCTTTCAGTACTTC.

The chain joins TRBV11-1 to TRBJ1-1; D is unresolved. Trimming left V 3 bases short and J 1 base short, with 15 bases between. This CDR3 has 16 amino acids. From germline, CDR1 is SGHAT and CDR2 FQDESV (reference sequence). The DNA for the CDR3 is TGTGCCAGCAGCTTTATTACCCCACCGGCGAACACTGAAGCTTTCTTT. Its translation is CASSFITPPANTEAFF.

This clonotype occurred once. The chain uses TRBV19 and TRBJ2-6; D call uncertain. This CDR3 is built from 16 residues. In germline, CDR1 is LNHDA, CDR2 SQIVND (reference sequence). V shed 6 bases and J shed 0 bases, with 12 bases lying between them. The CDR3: CASRQIRNSGANVLTF. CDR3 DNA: TGTGCCAGTAGGCAGATACGGAACTCTGGGGCCAACGTCCTGACTTTC. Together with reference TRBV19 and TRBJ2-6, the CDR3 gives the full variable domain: DGGITQSPKYLFRKEGQNVTLSCEQNLNHDAMYWYRQDPGQGLRLIYYSQIVNDFQKGDIAEGYSVSREKKESFPLTVTSAQKNPTAFYLCASRQIRNSGANVLTFGAGSRLTVL.

DNA of the CDR3: TGTGCCAGCGTCCCTCGCGCTAGCGGCACAGATACGCAGTATTTT. Its translation: CASVPRASGTDTQYF. The chain has TRBV7-9 and TRBJ2-3, with D possibly being TRBD2 (6 bases). Trimming shortened V by 8 bases and J by 1 base, and 16 bases separated the two germline ends. Germline CDR1 reads SEHNR; CDR2 reads FQNEAQ (reference sequence). The CDR3 has 15 amino acids. Together with reference TRBV7-9 and TRBJ2-3, the CDR3 gives the full variable domain: DTGVSQNPRHKITKRGQNVTFRCDPISEHNRLYWYRQTLGQGPEFLTYFQNEAQLEKSRLLSDRFSAERPKGSFSTLEIQRTEQGDSAMYLCASVPRASGTDTQYFGPGTRLTVL.

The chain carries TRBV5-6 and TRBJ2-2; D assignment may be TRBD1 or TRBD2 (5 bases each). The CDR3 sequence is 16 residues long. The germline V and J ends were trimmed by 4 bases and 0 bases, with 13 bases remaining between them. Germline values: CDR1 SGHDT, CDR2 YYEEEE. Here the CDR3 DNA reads TGTGCCAGCAGCCGGGGCGTCTTCGCGAACACCGGGGAGCTGTTTTTT. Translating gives CASSRGVFANTGELFF.